A single sample gave rise to the 15 T cell receptor beta chains below, sequenced in a study of identical twins. TCRdb called the 5' RACE reads again in MiXCR, with one record for every CDR3 protein. The sample lists 450,000 or so distinct CDR3 sequences; around 14% were seen once. The same sample was also studied in work on yellow fever vaccine responses in identical twins.

Sequencing was carried out using CD4+ T cells sorted from blood. The receptor source for this set is a woman aged 18-29 years in good health.

This clonotype was counted many times. This chain connects TRBV24-1 to TRBJ2-2; TRBD1 might be the D (6 bases). This CDR3 contains 15 residues. Per the germline V gene, CDR1 is KGHDR and CDR2 is SFDVKD. V was cut by 6 bases and J by 0 bases, with 10 bases left in between. The CDR3 DNA follows: TGTGCCACCAGTAACAACAGGGCGAACACCGGGGAGCTGTTTTTT. This translates into CATSNNRANTGELFF.

The rearrangement uses TRBV3-1 and TRBJ2-6; no definite D call. Trimming left V 4 bases short and J 1 base short, with 14 bases between. The germline CDR1 and CDR2 sequences are LGHDT and YNNKEL (reference sequence). The CDR3 consists of 17 residues. The CDR3 spells CASSPKNGLSGANVLTF. The CDR3, as DNA: TGTGCCAGCAGCCCCAAGAACGGCCTATCTGGGGCCAACGTCCTGACTTTC.

This clonotype was observed a few times. V is TRBV20-1 and J is TRBJ2-3, with D perhaps matching TRBD2 (7 bases). This CDR3 region has 15 residues. CDR1 is DFQATT, CDR2 SNEGSKA, per germline (reference sequence). V lost 6 bases to trimming and J lost 0 bases, with 16 bases between them. Written as DNA, the CDR3 is TGCAGTGCCCGAGGGGGGGCAACTAGCACAGATACGCAGTATTTT. It translates to CSARGGATSTDTQYF.

There are a few counts of this clonotype. The V call is TRBV5-1, the J call TRBJ2-1, with a possible D match to TRBD2 (7 bases). The germline gives CDR1 SGHRS, CDR2 YFSETQ. Trimming cost V 5 bases and J 2 bases, with 20 bases left between them. This CDR3 comprises 17 residues. The CDR3 protein is CASRPNTGGRPYNEQFF. The DNA for the CDR3 is TGCGCCAGCAGACCAAACACGGGGGGCAGACCCTACAATGAGCAGTTCTTC.

The V and J genes are TRBV7-9 and TRBJ2-2, with D perhaps being TRBD1 or TRBD2 (5 bases each). The CDR3 runs to 15 residues. Germline V lookup: CDR1 SEHNR, CDR2 FQNEAQ (reference sequence). Trimming cost V 5 bases and J 6 bases, with 16 bases left between them. CDR3 coding DNA: TGTGCCAGCAGCCGGTCCGGGGCGTCAGCCGGGGAGCTGTTTTTT. Amino acid sequence: CASSRSGASAGELFF. The full variable domain, with the rest looked up from reference TRBV7-9 and TRBJ2-2, is DTGVSQNPRHKITKRGQNVTFRCDPISEHNRLYWYRQTLGQGPEFLTYFQNEAQLEKSRLLSDRFSAERPKGSFSTLEIQRTEQGDSAMYLCASSRSGASAGELFFGEGSRLTVL.

This clonotype was observed a handful of times. This chain joins TRBV2 and TRBJ2-5, with D possibly being TRBD1 or TRBD2 (6 bases each). The CDR3 contains 18 residues. The germline V gene encodes CDR1 SNHLY and CDR2 FYNNEI. Trimming took 3 bases from V and 2 from J, leaving 22 bases between them. The CDR3 sequence is CASSEVAPWGAGQETQYF. In DNA form, the CDR3 reads TGTGCCAGCAGTGAGGTAGCCCCCTGGGGGGCAGGTCAAGAGACCCAGTACTTC.

This clonotype was found a few times. V gene TRBV12-3 or TRBV12-4 combines with J gene TRBJ2-3, with D tentatively TRBD1 or TRBD2 (6 bases each). The CDR3 consists of 12 residues. The V and J ends lost 6 bases and 4 bases respectively, with 8 bases between them. CDR3: CASRGGADTQYF. CDR3 coding DNA: TGTGCCAGCAGGGGGGGCGCAGATACGCAGTATTTT.

The chain carries TRBV14 and TRBJ2-4; D remains unclear. Germline values: CDR1 SGHDN, CDR2 FVKESK. Trimming took off 1 base at V and 1 base at J, with 11 bases between the two ends. The CDR3 has 16 amino acids. CDR3 residues: CASSQARGLAKNIQYF. As DNA, the CDR3 is TGTGCCAGCAGCCAAGCACGTGGGTTGGCCAAAAACATTCAGTACTTC.

The rearrangement links TRBV27 to TRBJ2-5; 10 bases are a match to TRBD2. Germline values: CDR1 MNHEY, CDR2 SMNVEV (reference sequence). Trimming cost V 8 bases and J 5 bases; bases outside gene matches: 11. This CDR3 spans 15 amino acids. The CDR3 DNA reads TGTGCCAGCCGACGGGAGTCTAGCGGGAGTGAGACCCAGTACTTC. Amino acid sequence: CASRRESSGSETQYF.

This rearrangement joins TRBV5-5 to TRBJ2-6, with unresolved D. This CDR3 has 16 residues. Trimming removed 1 base from V and 1 base from J, with 9 bases in between. Germline V gives CDR1 SGHKS, CDR2 YYEKEE (reference sequence). CDR3 nucleotide sequence: TGTGCCAGCAGCTTGTCGGTTGGGTCTGGGGCCAACGTCCTGACTTTC. This sequence encodes CASSLSVGSGANVLTF.

The rearrangement links TRBV18 to TRBJ1-5; TRBD1 might be the D (5 bases). Germline V gene sequence: CDR1 KGHSH, CDR2 LQKENI. V lost 4 bases to trimming and J lost 6 bases, with 13 bases between them. The CDR3 loop spans 14 amino acids. CDR3: CASSRGAQGQPQHF. The CDR3 nucleotides read TGTGCCAGCTCACGAGGGGCCCAGGGTCAGCCCCAGCATTTT.

V usage is TRBV18 and J usage is TRBJ2-2; weak D call: TRBD1 (5 bases). This CDR3 spans 14 amino acids. Germline V lookup: CDR1 KGHSH, CDR2 LQKENI. Trimming took off 6 bases at V and 4 bases at J, with 12 bases between the two ends. The CDR3 reads CASSTDTGTGELFF. CDR3 DNA sequence: TGTGCCAGCTCCACGGACACCGGCACCGGGGAGCTGTTTTTT.

This clonotype was seen only a few times. This rearrangement joins TRBV6-1 to TRBJ2-5; 7 bases are shared with TRBD2. Germline CDR1 and CDR2: MNHNS and SASEGT. Unmatched junction bases numbered 19, after V lost 6 bases and J lost 6 bases. The CDR3 is 17 residues long. The CDR3: CASSSGRGSLTTKTQYF. CDR3 nucleotide sequence: TGTGCCAGCAGCTCTGGGCGGGGGAGCCTAACGACAAAGACCCAGTACTTC.

This clonotype was seen at least ten times. The chain employs TRBV5-1 and TRBJ2-7, with 7 bases identical to TRBD1. Germline lookup yields CDR1 SGHRS and CDR2 YFSETQ. V dropped 4 bases and J dropped 2; count of bases not matched to a gene: 6. The CDR3 is made up of 14 amino acids. The CDR3 nucleotides read TGCGCCAGCAGCCCCGGGACAGTAGCCTACGAGCAGTACTTC. Its protein is CASSPGTVAYEQYF.

This chain links TRBV6-6 with TRBJ2-3; D remains unclear. CDR1 MNHNY and CDR2 SVGAGI come from the germline V gene (reference sequence). The CDR3 is 13 residues long. V was shortened by 2 bases and J by 4 bases, with 7 bases between the two germline ends. CDR3 residues: CASSYGPPDTQYF. For the CDR3, the DNA is TGTGCCAGCAGTTACGGTCCCCCAGATACGCAGTATTTT.